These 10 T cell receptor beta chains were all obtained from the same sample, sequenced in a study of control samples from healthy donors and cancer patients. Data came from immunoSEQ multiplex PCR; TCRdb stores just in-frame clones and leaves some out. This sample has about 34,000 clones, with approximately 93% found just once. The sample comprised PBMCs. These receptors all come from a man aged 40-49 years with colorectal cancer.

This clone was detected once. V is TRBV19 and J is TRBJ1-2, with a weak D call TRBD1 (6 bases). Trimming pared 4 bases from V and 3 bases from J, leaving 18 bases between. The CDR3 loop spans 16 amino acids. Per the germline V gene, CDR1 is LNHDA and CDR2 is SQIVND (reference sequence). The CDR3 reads CASSTPYGDKDYGYTF. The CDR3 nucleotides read TGTGCCAGTAGTACCCCCTATGGGGACAAGGACTATGGCTACACCTTC.

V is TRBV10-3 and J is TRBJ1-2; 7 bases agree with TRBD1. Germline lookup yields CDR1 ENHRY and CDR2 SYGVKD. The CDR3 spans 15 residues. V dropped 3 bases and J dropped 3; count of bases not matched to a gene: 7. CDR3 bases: TGTGCCATCAGTGACCGCCCCGGGACAGACTATGGCTACACCTTC. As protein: CAISDRPGTDYGYTF.

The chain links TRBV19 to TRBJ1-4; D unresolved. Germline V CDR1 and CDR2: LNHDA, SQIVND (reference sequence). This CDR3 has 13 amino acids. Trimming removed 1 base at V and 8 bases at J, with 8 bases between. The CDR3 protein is CASSIGKGEKLFF. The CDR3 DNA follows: TGTGCCAGTAGTATAGGTAAAGGGGAAAAACTGTTTTTT.

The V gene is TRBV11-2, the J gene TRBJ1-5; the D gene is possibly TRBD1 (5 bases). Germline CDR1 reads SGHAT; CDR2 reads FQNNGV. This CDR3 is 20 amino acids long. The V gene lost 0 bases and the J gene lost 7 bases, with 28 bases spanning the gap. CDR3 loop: CASSLERPGGDGRAWQPQHF. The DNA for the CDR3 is TGTGCCAGCAGCTTAGAGAGGCCGGGGGGGGACGGAAGAGCGTGGCAGCCCCAGCATTTT.

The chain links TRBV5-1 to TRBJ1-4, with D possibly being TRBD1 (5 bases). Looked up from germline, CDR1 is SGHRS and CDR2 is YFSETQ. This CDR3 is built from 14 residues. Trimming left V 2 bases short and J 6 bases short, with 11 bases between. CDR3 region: CASSFQGTYEKLFF. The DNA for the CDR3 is TGCGCCAGCAGCTTTCAAGGGACGTATGAAAAACTGTTTTTT.

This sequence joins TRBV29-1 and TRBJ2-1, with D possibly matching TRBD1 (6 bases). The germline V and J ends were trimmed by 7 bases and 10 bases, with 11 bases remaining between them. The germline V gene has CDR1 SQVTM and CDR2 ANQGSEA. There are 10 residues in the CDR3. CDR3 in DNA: TGCAGCGCGGAGACAGGCGAGCAGTTCTTC. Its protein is CSAETGEQFF.

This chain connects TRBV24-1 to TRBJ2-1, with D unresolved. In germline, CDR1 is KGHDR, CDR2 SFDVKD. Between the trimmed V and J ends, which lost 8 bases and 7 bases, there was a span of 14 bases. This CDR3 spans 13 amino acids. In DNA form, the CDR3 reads TGTGCCACCATTGGGCCTTACACAAATGAGCAGTTCTTC. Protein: CATIGPYTNEQFF.

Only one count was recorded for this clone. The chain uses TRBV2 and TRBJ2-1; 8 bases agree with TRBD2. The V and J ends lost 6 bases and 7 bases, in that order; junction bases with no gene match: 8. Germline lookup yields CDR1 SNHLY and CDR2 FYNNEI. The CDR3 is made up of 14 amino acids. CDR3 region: CASSFGGAQNEQFF. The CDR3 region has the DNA TGTGCCAGCAGCTTCGGGGGGGCTCAGAATGAGCAGTTCTTC.

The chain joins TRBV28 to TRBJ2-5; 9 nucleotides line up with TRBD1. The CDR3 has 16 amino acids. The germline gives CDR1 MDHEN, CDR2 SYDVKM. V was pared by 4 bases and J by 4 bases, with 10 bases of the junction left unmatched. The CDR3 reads CASSSIWTGDGETQYF. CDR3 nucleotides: TGTGCCAGCAGTTCCATTTGGACAGGGGATGGAGAGACCCAGTACTTC.

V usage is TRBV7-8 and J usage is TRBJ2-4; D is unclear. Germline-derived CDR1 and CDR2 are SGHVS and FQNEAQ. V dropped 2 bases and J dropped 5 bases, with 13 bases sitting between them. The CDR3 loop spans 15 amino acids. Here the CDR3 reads CASSLTIETQNIQYF. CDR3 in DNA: TGTGCCAGCAGCTTAACTATAGAGACCCAAAACATTCAGTACTTC. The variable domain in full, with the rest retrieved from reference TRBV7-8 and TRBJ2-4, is GAGVSQSPRYKVAKRGQDVALRCDPISGHVSLFWYQQALGQGPEFLTYFQNEAQLDKSGLPSDRFFAERPEGSVSTLKIQRTQQEDSAVYLCASSLTIETQNIQYFGAGTRLSVL.